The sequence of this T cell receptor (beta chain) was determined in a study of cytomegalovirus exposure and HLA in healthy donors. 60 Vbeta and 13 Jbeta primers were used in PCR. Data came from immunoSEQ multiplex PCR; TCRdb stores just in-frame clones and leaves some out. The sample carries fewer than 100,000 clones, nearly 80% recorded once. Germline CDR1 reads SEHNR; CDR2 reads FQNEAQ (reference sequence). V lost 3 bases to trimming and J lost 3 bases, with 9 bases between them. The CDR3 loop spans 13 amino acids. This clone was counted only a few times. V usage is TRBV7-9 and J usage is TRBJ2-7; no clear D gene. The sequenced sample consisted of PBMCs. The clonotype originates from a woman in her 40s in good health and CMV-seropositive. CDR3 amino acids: CASSFGGSYEQYF. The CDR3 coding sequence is TGTGCCAGCAGCTTTGGTGGCAGCTACGAGCAGTACTTC. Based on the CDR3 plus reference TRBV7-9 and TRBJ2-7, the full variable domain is DTGVSQNPRHKITKRGQNVTFRCDPISEHNRLYWYRQTLGQGPEFLTYFQNEAQLEKSRLLSDRFSAERPKGSFSTLEIQRTEQGDSAMYLCASSFGGSYEQYFGPGTRLTVT.